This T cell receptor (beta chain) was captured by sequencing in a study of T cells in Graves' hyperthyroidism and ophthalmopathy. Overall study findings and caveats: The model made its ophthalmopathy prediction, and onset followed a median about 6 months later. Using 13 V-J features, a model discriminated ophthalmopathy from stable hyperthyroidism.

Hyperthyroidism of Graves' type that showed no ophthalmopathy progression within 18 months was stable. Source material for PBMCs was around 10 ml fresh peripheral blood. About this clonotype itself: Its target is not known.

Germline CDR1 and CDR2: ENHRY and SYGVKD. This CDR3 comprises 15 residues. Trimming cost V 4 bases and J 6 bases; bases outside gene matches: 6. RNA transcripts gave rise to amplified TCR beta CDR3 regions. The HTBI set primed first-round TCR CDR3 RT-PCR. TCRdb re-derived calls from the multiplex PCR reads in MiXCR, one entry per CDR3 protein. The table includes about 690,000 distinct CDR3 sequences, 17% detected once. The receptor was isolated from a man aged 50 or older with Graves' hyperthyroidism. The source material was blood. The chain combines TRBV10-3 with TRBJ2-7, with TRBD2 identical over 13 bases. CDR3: CAISGGLAGMVEQYF. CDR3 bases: TGTGCCATCAGTGGGGGACTAGCGGGAATGGTCGAGCAGTACTTC.